The clone carrying this TCR beta chain has only a few counts. Its antigen is still unknown. The data derive from a study of T cells after yellow fever vaccination. Study-wide results and limits: Contaminating bulk clonotypes could be abundant in FACS-sorted repertoires. The secondary response was weaker but peaked faster, day 5 versus 15. Once the booster was given, most primary-vaccination clones reappeared, at 95% to 97% for CD4 and over 70% for CD8.

CDR3 length equals 14 residues. With V trimmed by 5 bases and J by 3 bases, 5 bases remained unmatched. Germline CDR1 reads MDHEN; CDR2 reads SYDVKM. 5'RACE template switching produced TCR cDNA carrying a universal primer site and UMIs. TCRdb processed the 5' RACE reads anew with MiXCR; each CDR3 protein has one entry. The data contain some 560,000 distinct CDR3 sequences, 15% to 20% of them singletons. The clonotype was recovered from a man in his thirties or forties who received the YFV17D yellow fever vaccine. The sequencing used PBMCs, collected 15 days after the yellow fever booster vaccination. This sequence joins TRBV28 and TRBJ2-7; 9 bases agree with TRBD1. CDR3 nucleotides: TGTGCCAGCAGTGACGGGACAGGGATCTACGAGCAGTACTTC. Amino acids: CASSDGTGIYEQYF.